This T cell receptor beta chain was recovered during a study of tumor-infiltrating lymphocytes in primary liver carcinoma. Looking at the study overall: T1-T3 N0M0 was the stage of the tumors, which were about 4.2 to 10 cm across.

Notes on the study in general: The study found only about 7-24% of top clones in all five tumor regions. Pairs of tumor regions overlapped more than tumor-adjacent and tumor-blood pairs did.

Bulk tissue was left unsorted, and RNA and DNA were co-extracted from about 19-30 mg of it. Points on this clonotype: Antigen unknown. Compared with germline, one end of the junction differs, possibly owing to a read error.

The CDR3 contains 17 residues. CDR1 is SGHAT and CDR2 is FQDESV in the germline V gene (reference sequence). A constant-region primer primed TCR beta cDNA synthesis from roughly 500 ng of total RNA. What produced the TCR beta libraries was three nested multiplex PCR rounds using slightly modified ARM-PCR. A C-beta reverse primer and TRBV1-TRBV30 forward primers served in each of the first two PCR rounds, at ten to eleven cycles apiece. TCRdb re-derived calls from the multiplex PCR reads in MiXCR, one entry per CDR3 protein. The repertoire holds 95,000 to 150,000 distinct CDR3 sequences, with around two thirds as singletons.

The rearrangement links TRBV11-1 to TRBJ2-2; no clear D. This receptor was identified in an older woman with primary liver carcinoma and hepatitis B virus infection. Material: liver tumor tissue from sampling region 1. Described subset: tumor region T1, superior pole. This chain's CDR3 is CASGARPLLVNTRELFF. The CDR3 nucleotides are TGTGCCAGCGGCGCCCGGCCACTCCTAGTTAACACCAGGGAGCTGTTTTTT.